Listed below are T cell receptor beta chains from one sample, sequenced in a study of blood T cell repertoires in COVID-19. Some clones are missing from TCRdb's copy, which holds only in-frame ones; the method was immunoSEQ multiplex PCR. The sample includes some 150,000 clones, 80% to 90% seen only once; the top ten take more than 7.5%. The sequencing sample was made of peripheral blood. Receptors were obtained from a woman aged 55-70 years with COVID-19, enrolled during active disease. Each CDR3 is given with its conserved first and last residue. The D gene is left open where the match is weak. Expanded clones get a size class; other rows say once, few or many, or leave the size out.

D gene	V gene	J gene	clone size	CDR3 DNA	CDR3 protein
NA	TRBV19	TRBJ1-1	few	TGTGCCAGTAGAACGCCGGTGAACACTGAAGCTTTCTTT	CASRTPVNTEAFF
NA	TRBV25-1	TRBJ1-2	NA	TGTGCCAGCAGTGAATTCCCGGGACTTGGGGACTATGGCTACACCTTC	CASSEFPGLGDYGYTF
TRBD2	TRBV13	TRBJ2-7	NA	TGTGCCAGCTGGAAGCGGGGGAAGGGCGAGCAGTACTTC	CASWKRGKGEQYF
NA	TRBV3-1/TRBV3-2	TRBJ2-1	NA	TGTGCCAGCAGCCACTTAGGGGTCTACAATGAGCAGTTCTTC	CASSHLGVYNEQFF
TRBD2	TRBV29-1	TRBJ2-1	NA	TGCAGCGTTGAAGATCTGGAGGGACTAGGGTACAATGAGCAGTTCTTC	CSVEDLEGLGYNEQFF
NA	TRBV4-1	TRBJ2-7	once	TGCGCCAGCAGCCAAGGGACTCCATACGAGCAGTACTTC	CASSQGTPYEQYF
TRBD1	TRBV9	TRBJ1-4	NA	TGTGCCAGCAGCCCACACCTGGGACAGGGGGTCGGAAATGAAAAACTGTTTTTT	CASSPHLGQGVGNEKLFF
TRBD2	TRBV6-2/TRBV6-3	TRBJ2-1	NA	TGTGCCAGCAGTTACTTTCGGACTAGCGGCTACAATGAGCAGTTCTTC	CASSYFRTSGYNEQFF
TRBD1	TRBV28	TRBJ1-2	NA	TGTGCCAGCAGTTTCCCGGTAACAGGGGGCCTCTATGGCTACACCTTC	CASSFPVTGGLYGYTF
TRBD1	TRBV7-2	TRBJ2-3	NA	TGTGCCAGCAGCGACACAGGGGCCTCTTGGTACACAGATACGCAGTATTTT	CASSDTGASWYTDTQYF
NA	TRBV9	TRBJ1-5	once	TGTGCCAGCAGCGCAGGGTATCAAACCGGTGGTCAGCCCCAGCATTTT	CASSAGYQTGGQPQHF
TRBD1	TRBV11-2	TRBJ1-1	NA	TGTGCCAGCAGCCCATCAGGGGGCGCTTCCACTGAAGCTTTCTTT	CASSPSGGASTEAFF
TRBD1	TRBV5-4	TRBJ1-2	few	TGTGCCAGCAACGACAGGGCCTCCTATGGCTACACCTTC	CASNDRASYGYTF
TRBD2	TRBV9	TRBJ2-3	NA	TGTGCCAGCAGCCCCCGGACTAGCGGGGGGATGGAGTGGGTAACAGATACGCAGTATTTT	CASSPRTSGGMEWVTDTQYF
NA	TRBV27	TRBJ1-4	NA	TGTGCCAGCAGTCACAGTAGTGGGGAAAAACTGTTTTTT	CASSHSSGEKLFF
NA	TRBV13	TRBJ2-3	few	TGTGCCAGCAGCTTTTTTAGAGGGGGGGCCGGAGATACGCAGTATTTT	CASSFFRGGAGDTQYF
TRBD1	TRBV6-5	TRBJ2-7	once	TGTGCCAGCAACAGACAGGGGGCGATCTACGAGCAGTACTTC	CASNRQGAIYEQYF
TRBD1	TRBV6-5	TRBJ1-1	NA	TGTGCCAGCAGTTACTCGGCAGGGGGATTCACTGAAGCTTTCTTT	CASSYSAGGFTEAFF
NA	TRBV5-1	TRBJ2-7	NA	TGCGCCAGCAGCCCCAGTCTGTGGCGGGGCTACGAGCAGTACTTC	CASSPSLWRGYEQYF
TRBD1	TRBV13	TRBJ2-3	once	TGTGCCAGCAGCCTAGAATACGACAGGGAAAGCACAGATACGCAGTATTTT	CASSLEYDRESTDTQYF
NA	TRBV5-5	TRBJ2-7	NA	TGTGCCAGCAGCCCCGCCCCGTCCTACCAGGGCTACGAGCAGTACTTC	CASSPAPSYQGYEQYF
NA	TRBV7-9	TRBJ2-5	NA	TGTGCCAGCAGCTTCAACTCGCAACCAGAGACCCAGTACTTC	CASSFNSQPETQYF
TRBD1	TRBV19	TRBJ1-5	few	TGTGCCAGTGGCTTGACAGGGGCTGGTCAGCCCCAGCATTTT	CASGLTGAGQPQHF
TRBD1	TRBV5-4	TRBJ2-2	few	TGTGCCAGCAGCTTATACAGGGGGCTAAAGAACACCGGGGAGCTGTTTTTT	CASSLYRGLKNTGELFF
NA	TRBV9	TRBJ1-5	NA	TGTGCCAGCAGCGTAGAGGGGCGCAGCAATCAGCCCCAGCATTTT	CASSVEGRSNQPQHF
NA	TRBV21-1	TRBJ2-3	NA	TGTGCCAGCGGCCCAACTAGCGGGGGGGCGGCAGATACGCAGTATTTT	CASGPTSGGAADTQYF
NA	TRBV2	TRBJ2-2	NA	TGTGCCAGCAGATACGGACTGAACACCGGGGAGCTGTTTTTT	CASRYGLNTGELFF
TRBD1	TRBV18	TRBJ1-3	NA	TGTGCCAGCTCATACCAAGGGACCGGGACAGCTGGAAACACCATATATTTT	CASSYQGTGTAGNTIYF
TRBD2	TRBV6-4	TRBJ2-2	NA	TGTGCCAGCAAGGCTAGCGGGGGCCCGACCGAAACCGGGGAGCTGTTTTTT	CASKASGGPTETGELFF
TRBD1	TRBV7-9	TRBJ2-1	NA	TGTGCCGCGAGCGGACAGGGGGCCTACAATGAGCAGTTCTTC	CAASGQGAYNEQFF
NA	TRBV5-1	TRBJ1-2	once	TGCGCCAGCGACTCGGGGGAAAGACCAACTAACTATGGCTACACCTTC	CASDSGERPTNYGYTF
TRBD1	TRBV9	TRBJ1-2	NA	TGTGCCAGCAGCGCTGACAGGGGTGGCTATGGCTACACCTTC	CASSADRGGYGYTF
NA	TRBV3-1/TRBV3-2	TRBJ2-5	NA	TGTGCCAGCAGCCAAGCTCTAGGCAGGGGACCACCAGGGGAGACCCAGTACTTC	CASSQALGRGPPGETQYF
NA	TRBV5-5	TRBJ2-6	NA	TGTGCCAGCAGCTTGGGACGGGGGATCTCTGGGGCCAACGTCCTGACTTTC	CASSLGRGISGANVLTF
NA	TRBV11-3	TRBJ1-1	NA	TGTGCCAGCAGCTTACAGGGTAGCACTGAAGCTTTCTTT	CASSLQGSTEAFF
TRBD1	TRBV4-1	TRBJ1-4	NA	TGCGCCAGCAGCCCCGGACAGGGCATTGAAAAACTGTTTTTT	CASSPGQGIEKLFF
NA	TRBV14	TRBJ2-1	NA	TGTGCCAGCAGCACACGACTAGACCCTTTCCCTGAGCAGTTCTTC	CASSTRLDPFPEQFF
TRBD2	TRBV4-1	TRBJ2-3	NA	TGCGCCAGCAGCCAAGATACTAGCGCAGATACGCAGTATTTT	CASSQDTSADTQYF
TRBD2	TRBV18	TRBJ2-1	once	TGTGCCAGCTCATCAATCCCTAGCGGGGGGGCCATGGATGAGCAGTTCTTC	CASSSIPSGGAMDEQFF
TRBD1	TRBV30	TRBJ2-3	NA	TGTGCCTGGAATAAAGTGAGGGGGCGAGAGCAGTATTTT	CAWNKVRGREQYF
NA	TRBV29-1	TRBJ1-2	few	TGCAGCGTGAAGGACATAAACTATGGCTACACCTTC	CSVKDINYGYTF
NA	TRBV7-9	TRBJ2-3	NA	TGTGCCAGCAGCTTTGGCGGGGCTGACACAGATACGCAGTATTTT	CASSFGGADTDTQYF
NA	TRBV5-1	TRBJ1-3	NA	TGCGCCAGCAGCTTTCAGGGTGGAAACACCATATATTTT	CASSFQGGNTIYF
TRBD2	TRBV14	TRBJ2-7	NA	TGTGCCAGCAGCCAAGACCTAGCGGGGGGTTCCTACGAGCAGTACTTC	CASSQDLAGGSYEQYF
NA	TRBV7-3	TRBJ1-2	NA	TGTGCCAGCAGCTTAGTAGGGGCAGGATCTCATGGCTACACCTTC	CASSLVGAGSHGYTF
NA	TRBV9	TRBJ1-3	NA	TGTGCCAGCAGCGTAGATAACCCGGGGGGGGGCCTTGGAAACACCATATATTTT	CASSVDNPGGGLGNTIYF
NA	TRBV5-1	TRBJ2-3	NA	TGCGCCAGCAGCTTGGGATCAAGAAGGGGAACAGATACGCAGTATTTT	CASSLGSRRGTDTQYF
TRBD1	TRBV7-9	TRBJ1-2	once	TGTGCCAGCAGCTTAGAGGGGGCGGACTATGGCTACACCTTC	CASSLEGADYGYTF
NA	TRBV4-1	TRBJ1-2	NA	TGCGCCAGCAGCCAAGCCGGGGGACCTATTGGCTACACCTTC	CASSQAGGPIGYTF
NA	TRBV19	TRBJ1-5	few	TGTGCCAGTAGTATTGGAGCAAGGCCCCAGCATTTT	CASSIGARPQHF
TRBD1	TRBV18	TRBJ1-2	NA	TGTGCCAGCTCACCACCGCGGACAGGGAACTATGGCTACACCTTC	CASSPPRTGNYGYTF
NA	TRBV11-3	TRBJ1-1	NA	TGTGCCAGCAGCCGTATGAGTGGCACTGAAGCTTTCTTT	CASSRMSGTEAFF